Shown below are 26 T cell receptor beta chains from a single sample sequenced in a study of T-cell reconstitution after alpha-beta-depleted transplantation in children. Unique molecular identifiers were built into the TCRbeta library. Via MiXCR, TCRdb re-called the PCR reads, giving one row per CDR3 protein. The table includes just over 950,000 distinct CDR3 sequences, less than 30% detected once. The material sequenced was PBMCs, mostly from graft donor cells, taken 360 days after TCRalphabeta/CD19-depleted stem cell transplant. The receptors here all came from a boy less than two years old who had a stem cell transplant for SCID, so the T cells may come from the graft donor.

This clonotype was observed a handful of times. The chain recombines TRBV20-1 with TRBJ1-1; D unclear. CDR1 and CDR2 from the germline V gene are DFQATT and SNEGSKA (reference sequence). Trimming shortened V by 5 bases and J by 10 bases, and 11 bases separated the two germline ends. CDR3 length equals 10 residues. In DNA, the CDR3 is TGCAGTGCTTTTTTCGGGCGAGCTTTCTTT. Protein product: CSAFFGRAFF.

The chain is built from TRBV18 and TRBJ2-2, with 8 positions matching TRBD1. J gave up 5 bases and V 2 bases, and 7 bases lay outside the gene matches. The germline V gene has CDR1 KGHSH and CDR2 LQKENI. CDR3 size: 16 residues. The CDR3 DNA reads TGTGCCAGCTCACCAGCTGGACAGGGTGTGACCGGGGAGCTGTTTTTT. It translates to CASSPAGQGVTGELFF.

CDR3 nucleotides: TGCGCCAGCAGCCAAGATGAGATTTTGACCTACAATGAGCAGTTCTTC. This sequence encodes CASSQDEILTYNEQFF. This sequence joins TRBV4-1 and TRBJ2-1; D ambiguous. The CDR3 totals 16 residues. V was pared by 0 bases and J by 2 bases, with 11 bases between. The germline CDR1 and CDR2 sequences are MGHRA and YSYEKL.

This clonotype was observed at least ten times. The rearrangement uses TRBV5-1 and TRBJ2-1; D remains unclear. The germline CDR1 and CDR2 sequences are SGHRS and YFSETQ. The CDR3 contains 15 residues. The V end was cut by 0 bases, the J end by 0 bases, with 7 bases between. DNA of the CDR3: TGCGCCAGCAGCTTGGTTGCGGACTCCTACAATGAGCAGTTCTTC. Protein: CASSLVADSYNEQFF.

The genes are TRBV5-1 and TRBJ2-5; D unresolved. The germline V gene encodes CDR1 SGHRS and CDR2 YFSETQ. V was shortened by 7 bases and J by 3 bases, with 7 bases between the two germline ends. The CDR3 spans 11 residues. The CDR3 loop is CASGPKETQYF. Written as DNA, the CDR3 is TGCGCCAGCGGACCCAAAGAGACCCAGTACTTC.

In its sample, this clonotype was seen a few times. This sequence joins TRBV12-3 or TRBV12-4 and TRBJ1-2; D gene uncertain. This CDR3 comprises 13 residues. Between the trimmed V and J ends, which lost 4 bases and 6 bases, there was a span of 12 bases. The CDR3 bases are TGTGCCAGCAGTTCGATGGTCCCCAATGGCTACACCTTC. This sequence encodes CASSSMVPNGYTF.

This clonotype showed up just a few times. Here the CDR3 reads CASSAGMWDTQYF. The DNA for the CDR3 is TGCGCCAGCAGCGCAGGGATGTGGGATACGCAGTATTTT. This sequence joins TRBV5-1 and TRBJ2-3, with a tentative D call TRBD1 (5 bases). CDR1 is SGHRS, CDR2 YFSETQ, per germline. V lost 4 bases to trimming and J lost 6 bases, with 12 bases between them. The CDR3 loop spans 13 amino acids.

The V call is TRBV6-1, the J call TRBJ2-7, with D tentatively TRBD2 (5 bases). V shed 4 bases and J shed 2 bases, with 9 bases lying between them. CDR1 is MNHNS, CDR2 SASEGT, per germline. The CDR3 loop spans 13 amino acids. CDR3 sequence: CASSVEGTYEQYF. DNA for the CDR3: TGTGCCAGCAGTGTAGAGGGTACCTACGAGCAGTACTTC.

This clonotype was detected only a few times. This chain connects TRBV28 to TRBJ1-2, with 7 bases lining up with TRBD1. Germline loops: CDR1 MDHEN, CDR2 SYDVKM. Losses at the gene ends were 6 bases for V and 4 bases for J; bases not matched to a gene: 8. This CDR3 is built from 14 residues. This chain's CDR3 is CASSPRTGAYGYTF. The CDR3 DNA is TGTGCCAGCAGCCCCAGGACAGGCGCCTATGGCTACACCTTC.

The chain couples TRBV28 to TRBJ2-3; TRBD2 might be the D (7 bases). Germline V lookup: CDR1 MDHEN, CDR2 SYDVKM. CDR3 length equals 17 residues. Trimming stripped 4 bases from V and 1 base from J, with 18 bases between. Here the CDR3 DNA reads TGTGCCAGCAGTTCCCCAAGGGGGGGGGAAGGCACAGATACGCAGTATTTT. Protein: CASSSPRGGEGTDTQYF.

The rearrangement uses TRBV10-3 and TRBJ2-3; TRBD1 matches 10 bases. The CDR3 contains 14 residues. V lost 7 bases and J lost 2; bases outside the gene matches: 3. Germline CDR1 and CDR2: ENHRY and SYGVKD. The CDR3 sequence: CAITDRGHTDTQYF. The DNA for the CDR3 is TGTGCCATCACCGACAGGGGGCACACAGATACGCAGTATTTT.

This clonotype was seen many times. The V call is TRBV20-1, the J call TRBJ2-2; the D gene is possibly TRBD1 (5 bases). Per germline, CDR1 DFQATT and CDR2 SNEGSKA (reference sequence). The CDR3 has 15 amino acids. Trimming took off 0 bases at V and 4 bases at J, with 12 bases between the two ends. CDR3 region: CSARDSGAGTGELFF. The CDR3 nucleotides read TGCAGTGCTAGAGATAGTGGGGCCGGCACCGGGGAGCTGTTTTTT.

Here the CDR3 reads CSAFSPRTGTSTYEQYF. CDR3 in DNA: TGCAGTGCTTTTTCCCCCCGGACCGGGACTTCCACCTACGAGCAGTACTTC. J is TRBJ2-7 and V is TRBV20-1, with D perhaps TRBD2 (6 bases). Germline CDR1 is DFQATT and CDR2 is SNEGSKA (reference sequence). The CDR3 is 17 amino acids. V shed 5 bases and J shed 2 bases, with 25 bases lying between them.

As regards this clonotype: The DNA is left out, because the CDR3 cannot be placed on it with certainty; the CDR3 is given as TCRdb lists it. This chain uses TRBV27 with TRBJ2-7; the D call in the table, TRBD2, was not verified against the DNA. From its first to its last residue, the CDR3 has 13 amino acids. Germline lookup yields CDR1 MNHEY and CDR2 SMNVEV (reference sequence). The CDR3 is CASILGGPYEQYF.

This clonotype was counted a few times. This chain uses TRBV10-3 with TRBJ2-5; D tentatively fits TRBD1 or TRBD2 (5 bases each). Germline V gene sequence: CDR1 ENHRY, CDR2 SYGVKD. CDR3 size: 15 residues. The V end lost 11 bases, the J end lost 0 bases, and 19 bases lay between the germline ends. This CDR3 is CADPGPLSHQETQYF. CDR3 coding DNA: TGTGCCGATCCGGGACCACTATCTCACCAAGAGACCCAGTACTTC.

This rearrangement joins TRBV29-1 to TRBJ2-3, with D possibly being TRBD1 or TRBD2 (5 bases each). The CDR3 contains 13 residues. Trimming removed 8 bases at V and 6 bases at J, with 18 bases between. Germline V gene data show CDR1 as SQVTM and CDR2 as ANQGSEA. CDR3 amino acids: CSILRDGADTQYF. CDR3 nucleotide sequence: TGCAGCATCCTCCGAGACGGGGCCGATACGCAGTATTTT.

The gene calls are TRBV18 and TRBJ2-5; 9 bases align to TRBD2. Germline loops: CDR1 KGHSH, CDR2 LQKENI. Trimming cost V 6 bases and J 4 bases; bases outside gene matches: 9. The length of the CDR3 is 15 residues. The CDR3 region has the DNA TGTGCCAGCTCTGCGCCCAGCGGGGGGAGAGAGACCCAGTACTTC. It is translated as CASSAPSGGRETQYF.

The genes are TRBV15 and TRBJ1-5, with a weak D call TRBD1 (6 bases). The germline V gene has CDR1 LNHNV and CDR2 YYDKDF (reference sequence). The CDR3 is made up of 16 amino acids. Deletions cut 3 bases from V and 0 bases from J, with 12 bases between. As DNA, the CDR3 is TGTGCCACCAGCAGTAACACAGGGATTAGCAATCAGCCCCAGCATTTT. It encodes CATSSNTGISNQPQHF.

This chain connects TRBV6-5 to TRBJ2-3, with TRBD2 matching over 13 bases. With V trimmed by 3 bases and J by 5 bases, 11 bases remained unmatched. Germline V gives CDR1 MNHEY, CDR2 SVGAGI. The CDR3 extends over 18 amino acids. Here the CDR3 reads CASSYVGTSGGAGDTQYF. DNA for the CDR3: TGTGCCAGCAGTTATGTGGGAACTAGCGGGGGGGCGGGAGATACGCAGTATTTT.

This clonotype was found a few times. The chain is built from TRBV7-9 and TRBJ1-1; D unclear. Germline loops: CDR1 SEHNR, CDR2 FQNEAQ (reference sequence). The CDR3 runs 12 residues. V lost 1 base and J 7 bases, leaving 7 bases between the germline ends. The CDR3, as DNA: TGTGCCAGCAGCTTAGGTCGACGTGAAGCTTTCTTT. It is translated as CASSLGRREAFF.

The gene calls are TRBV10-3 and TRBJ2-2; the match to TRBD2 covers 8 bases. CDR1 is ENHRY, CDR2 SYGVKD, per germline. V lost 5 bases to trimming and J lost 4 bases; unmatched junction nucleotides: 6. This CDR3 has 15 residues. The CDR3 bases are TGTGCCATCAGTACAAGACTAGCGAGCACCGGGGAGCTGTTTTTT. It encodes CAISTRLASTGELFF.

This chain uses TRBV15 with TRBJ2-7, with TRBD1 matching 11 bases. CDR1 and CDR2 (germline): LNHNV, YYDKDF (reference sequence). This CDR3 region has 15 residues. V trimming: 1 base; J trimming: 7 bases; junction bases outside the gene matches: 6. The CDR3 reads CATSRAGTGGWEQYF. CDR3 DNA sequence: TGTGCCACCAGCAGAGCCGGGACAGGGGGGTGGGAGCAGTACTTC.

This clonotype has a handful of counts. The J gene is TRBJ2-1, the V gene TRBV7-3; TRBD1 matches 10 bases. CDR3 length: 15 amino acids. Germline assignment: CDR1 SGHTA and CDR2 FQGTGA. The junction had 8 bases not matched to a gene; V was cut back by 6 bases and J by 6 bases. The CDR3 sequence is CASSRDRGKINEQFF. The CDR3 DNA follows: TGTGCCAGCAGTCGGGACAGGGGAAAAATCAATGAGCAGTTCTTC. The full variable domain, rest sourced from reference TRBV7-3 and TRBJ2-1, is GAGVSQTPSNKVTEKGKYVELRCDPISGHTALYWYRQSLGQGPEFLIYFQGTGAADDSGLPNDRFFAVRPEGSVSTLKIQRTERGDSAVYLCASSRDRGKINEQFFGPGTRLTVL.

There are a few counts of this clonotype. V is TRBV18 and J is TRBJ1-1; 7 bases map to TRBD1. The CDR3 is 13 residues long. Per germline, CDR1 KGHSH and CDR2 LQKENI. With 8 bases clipped from V and 11 bases from J, the junction kept 14 bases outside the gene matches. CDR3 DNA sequence: TGTGCCAGCACCGCAGGCCCACAGGGGATGGCTTTCTTT. Translating gives CASTAGPQGMAFF.

This sequence joins TRBV20-1 and TRBJ2-7; a weak D match, TRBD1 (5 bases). V lost 3 bases and J lost 1, with 10 bases in between. The CDR3 runs 13 residues. From germline, CDR1 is DFQATT and CDR2 SNEGSKA (reference sequence). CDR3 coding DNA: TGCAGTGCTAGCGGACAACTTTCCTACGAGCAGTACTTC. Protein product: CSASGQLSYEQYF.

V is TRBV4-1 and J is TRBJ2-7; D may correspond to TRBD1 or TRBD2 (5 bases each). The CDR3 consists of 15 residues. Trimming removed 0 bases at V and 3 bases at J, with 12 bases between. Germline-derived CDR1 and CDR2 are MGHRA and YSYEKL. Written as DNA, the CDR3 is TGCGCCAGCAGCCAAGATATAATGAGGGGCTACGAGCAGTACTTC. Protein: CASSQDIMRGYEQYF.